This T cell receptor (beta chain) was retrieved from a study of molecular identifiers for immune sequencing clone quantification. Findings and caveats of the study: Detectable among roughly 1 million naive cells, according to reports, was Jurkat TCR RNA spiked in from one cell.

V shed 5 bases and J 3 bases; nucleotides not matched to a gene: 5. CDR1 and CDR2 (germline): SEHNR, FQNEAQ (reference sequence). The CDR3 spans 15 residues. At least ten counts were recorded for this clonotype. What it recognizes is unknown. It was with previously described methods and listed TCR primers that bulk TCR libraries were made. TCRdb reprocessed the PCR reads via MiXCR and lists one record per CDR3 protein. The sample holds hundreds of thousands of distinct CDR3 sequences, around 25% seen once. The sequence came from a human donor in good health. Some libraries in this study had Jurkat cell RNA spiked in. Material for sequencing was naive CD8+ T cells from blood, with Jurkat cell RNA spiked in. Documented subset: FACS-sorted CD8+CD4-CCR7+CD45RA+ naive T cells. The chain links TRBV7-9 to TRBJ2-3; 10 bases match TRBD2. The CDR3 coding sequence is TGTGCCAGCAGCCCCCCGGGACTAGCGACAGATACGCAGTATTTT. It specifies CASSPPGLATDTQYF.